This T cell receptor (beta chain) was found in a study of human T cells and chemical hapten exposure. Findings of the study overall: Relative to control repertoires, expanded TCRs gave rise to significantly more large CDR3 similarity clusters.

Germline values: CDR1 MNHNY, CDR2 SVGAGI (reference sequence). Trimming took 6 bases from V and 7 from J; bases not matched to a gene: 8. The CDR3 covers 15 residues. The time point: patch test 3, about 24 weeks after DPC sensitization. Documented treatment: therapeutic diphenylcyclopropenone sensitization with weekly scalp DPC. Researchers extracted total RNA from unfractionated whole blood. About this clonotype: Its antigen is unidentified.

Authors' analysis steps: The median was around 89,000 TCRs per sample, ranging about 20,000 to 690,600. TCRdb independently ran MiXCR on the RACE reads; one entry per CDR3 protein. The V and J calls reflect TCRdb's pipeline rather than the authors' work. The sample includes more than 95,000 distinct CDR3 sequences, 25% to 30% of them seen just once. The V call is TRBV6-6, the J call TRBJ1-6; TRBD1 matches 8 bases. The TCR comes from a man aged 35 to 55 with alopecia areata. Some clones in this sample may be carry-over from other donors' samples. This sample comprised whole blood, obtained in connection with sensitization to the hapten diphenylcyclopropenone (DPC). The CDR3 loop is CASRPPDRENSPLHF. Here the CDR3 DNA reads TGTGCCAGCAGACCTCCGGACAGGGAGAATTCACCCCTCCACTTT.